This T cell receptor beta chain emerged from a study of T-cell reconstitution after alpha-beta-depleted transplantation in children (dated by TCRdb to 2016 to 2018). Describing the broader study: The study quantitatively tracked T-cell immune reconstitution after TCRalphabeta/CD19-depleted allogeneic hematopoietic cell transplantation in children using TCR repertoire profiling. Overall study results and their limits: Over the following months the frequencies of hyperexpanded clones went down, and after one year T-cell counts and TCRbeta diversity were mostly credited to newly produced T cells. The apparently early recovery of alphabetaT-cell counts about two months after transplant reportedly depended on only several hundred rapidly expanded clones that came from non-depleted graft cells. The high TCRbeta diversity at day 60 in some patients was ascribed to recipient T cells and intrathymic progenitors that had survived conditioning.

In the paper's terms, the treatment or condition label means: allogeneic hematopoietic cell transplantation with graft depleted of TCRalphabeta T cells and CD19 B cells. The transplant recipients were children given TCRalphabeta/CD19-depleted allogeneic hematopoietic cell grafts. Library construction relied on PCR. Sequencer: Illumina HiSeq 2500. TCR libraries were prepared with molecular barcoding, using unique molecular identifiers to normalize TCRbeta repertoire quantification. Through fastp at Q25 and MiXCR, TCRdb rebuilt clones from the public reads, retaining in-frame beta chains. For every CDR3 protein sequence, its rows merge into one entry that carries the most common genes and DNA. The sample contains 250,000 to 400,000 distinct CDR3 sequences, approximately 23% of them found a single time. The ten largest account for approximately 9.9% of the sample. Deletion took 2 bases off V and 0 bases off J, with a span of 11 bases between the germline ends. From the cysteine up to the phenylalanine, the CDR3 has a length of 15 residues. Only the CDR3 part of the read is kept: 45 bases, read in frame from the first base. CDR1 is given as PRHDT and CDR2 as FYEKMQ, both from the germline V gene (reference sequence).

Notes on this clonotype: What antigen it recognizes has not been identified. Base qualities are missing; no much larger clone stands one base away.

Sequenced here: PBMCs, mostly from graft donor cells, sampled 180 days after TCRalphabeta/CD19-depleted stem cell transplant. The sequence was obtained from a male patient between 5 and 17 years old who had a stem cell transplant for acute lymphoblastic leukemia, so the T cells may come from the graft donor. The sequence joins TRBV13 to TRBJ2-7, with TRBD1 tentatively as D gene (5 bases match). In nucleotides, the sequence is TGTGCCAGCAGCTTATCGTACAGGAGCTCCTACGAGCAGTACTTC. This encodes CASSLSYRSSYEQYF.